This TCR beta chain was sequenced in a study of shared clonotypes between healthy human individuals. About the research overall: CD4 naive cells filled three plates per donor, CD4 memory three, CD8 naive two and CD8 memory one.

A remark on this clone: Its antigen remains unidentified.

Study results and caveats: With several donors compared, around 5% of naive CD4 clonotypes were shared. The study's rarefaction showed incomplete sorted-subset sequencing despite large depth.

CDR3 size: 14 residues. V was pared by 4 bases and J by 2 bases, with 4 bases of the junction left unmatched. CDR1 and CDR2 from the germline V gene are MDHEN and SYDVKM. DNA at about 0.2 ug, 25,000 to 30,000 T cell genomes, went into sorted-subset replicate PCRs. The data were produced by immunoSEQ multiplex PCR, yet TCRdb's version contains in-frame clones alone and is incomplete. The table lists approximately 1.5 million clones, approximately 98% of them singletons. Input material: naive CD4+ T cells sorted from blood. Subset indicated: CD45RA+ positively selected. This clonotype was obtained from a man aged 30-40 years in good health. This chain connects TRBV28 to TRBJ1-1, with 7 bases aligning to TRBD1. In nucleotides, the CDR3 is TGTGCCAGCAGTTCGCAGGGGGTCAACACTGAAGCTTTCTTT. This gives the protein CASSSQGVNTEAFF.